The 23 T cell receptor beta chains below come from one sample, sequenced in a study of post-analysis software for immune sequencing data. Whole-study findings and limits: Elevated frequency relative to controls characterized 4 or 5 TRBV segments in patients, TRBV5-6, TRBV5-1 and TRBV20-1 among them.

The antigens of these receptors remain unknown. The TCR beta cDNA libraries contained unique molecular identifiers. TCRdb reprocessed the PCR reads with MiXCR, giving one entry per CDR3 protein. The data show roughly 800,000 distinct CDR3 sequences, around 53% seen once. Sequencing input: blood. The receptor source for this set is a girl aged 5 to 17 with multiple sclerosis.

The chain is built from TRBV6-6 and TRBJ2-4, with D perhaps matching TRBD2 (6 bases). The ends were cut back, 2 bases at V and 2 bases at J, with 13 bases in the middle. The CDR3 sequence is 16 residues long. Germline CDR1 and CDR2: MNHNY and SVGAGI (reference sequence). The CDR3 bases are TGTGCCAGCAGTTACCCTAGCGACAGACCCAAAAACATTCAGTACTTC. This gives the protein CASSYPSDRPKNIQYF.

The chain is built from TRBV7-8 and TRBJ2-2; D is perhaps TRBD2 (5 bases). CDR1 SGHVS and CDR2 FQNEAQ come from the germline V gene. The CDR3 is 16 residues long. The V end was cut by 2 bases, the J end by 0 bases, with 10 bases between. CDR3 nucleotides: TGTGCCAGCAGCTTACTCCCGGGATCGAACACCGGGGAGCTGTTTTTT. This encodes CASSLLPGSNTGELFF.

The chain carries TRBV7-3 and TRBJ2-3; TRBD1 aligns across 8 bases. The CDR3 spans 17 residues. The V gene end was trimmed by 2 bases and the J gene end by 2 bases; junction bases not matched to a gene: 9. Germline-derived CDR1 and CDR2 are SGHTA and FQGTGA. The CDR3 bases are TGTGCCAGCAGCTTACGGCCAGGGGGCGCAAACACAGATACGCAGTATTTT. Amino acids: CASSLRPGGANTDTQYF.

This chain joins TRBV15 and TRBJ2-3; D is undetermined. Deletions cut 0 bases from V and 5 bases from J, with 18 bases between. CDR3 length: 17 amino acids. Germline assignment: CDR1 LNHNV and CDR2 YYDKDF (reference sequence). This CDR3 is CATSRDVSGYQLDTQYF. The CDR3 DNA is TGTGCCACCAGCAGAGATGTTAGTGGGTATCAATTAGATACGCAGTATTTT.

The chain recombines TRBV2 with TRBJ2-6; no definite D call. Germline V gene sequence: CDR1 SNHLY, CDR2 FYNNEI. V lost 2 bases and J lost 0, with 11 bases in between. The length of the CDR3 is 17 residues. Here the CDR3 reads CASSENWRASGANVLTF. CDR3 sequence (DNA): TGTGCCAGCAGTGAAAACTGGAGAGCCTCTGGGGCCAACGTCCTGACTTTC.

This chain joins TRBV20-1 and TRBJ2-3; a weak D match, TRBD2 (5 bases). Deletions cut 1 base from V and 0 bases from J, with 11 bases between. Germline V gene lookup returns CDR1 DFQATT and CDR2 SNEGSKA (reference sequence). CDR3 length: 15 amino acids. The CDR3 bases are TGCAGTGCTAGAGTATCGCGGGTTAGCACAGATACGCAGTATTTT. Its protein is CSARVSRVSTDTQYF.

V is TRBV20-1 and J is TRBJ1-5; D perhaps matches TRBD1 (6 bases). CDR1 is DFQATT and CDR2 is SNEGSKA in the germline V gene (reference sequence). CDR3 length equals 14 residues. V lost 5 bases and J 3 bases, leaving 14 bases between the germline ends. CDR3 sequence: CSASEDRSNQPQHF. CDR3 coding DNA: TGCAGTGCTTCGGAAGACAGGTCCAATCAGCCCCAGCATTTT.

The CDR3 reads CASSLDKARGGPQETQYF. The CDR3 DNA follows: TGTGCCAGCAGCTTGGATAAAGCGAGGGGGGGACCCCAAGAGACCCAGTACTTC. V gene TRBV7-3 combines with J gene TRBJ2-5, with D perhaps TRBD2 (7 bases). The V gene's germline CDR1 is SGHTA and CDR2 FQGTGA. There are 18 residues in the CDR3. V was clipped by 3 bases and J by 1 base, with 21 bases between them.

This clonotype was detected a few times. The chain links TRBV6-1 to TRBJ2-4, with a possible D match to TRBD1 (6 bases). V was pared by 5 bases and J by 2 bases, with 10 bases between. CDR1 is MNHNS and CDR2 is SASEGT in the germline V gene. The CDR3 is 14 residues long. The CDR3 spells CASSSQGTKNIQYF. CDR3 DNA sequence: TGTGCCAGCAGTTCCCAGGGGACCAAAAACATTCAGTACTTC.

For the CDR3, the DNA is TGTGCCAGCAGTTTAGCACAGGGGCCAGGGGACAATGAGCAGTTCTTC. Its translation is CASSLAQGPGDNEQFF. V is TRBV12-3 or TRBV12-4 and J is TRBJ2-1; 7 bases align to TRBD1. The junction had 7 bases not matched to a gene; V was cut back by 0 bases and J by 5 bases. The CDR3 is made up of 16 amino acids.

The chain employs TRBV20-1 and TRBJ2-1; 9 positions agree with TRBD2. Trimming took 6 bases from V and 10 from J; bases not matched to a gene: 10. CDR3 length equals 13 residues. Germline CDR1 DFQATT, CDR2 SNEGSKA (reference sequence). CDR3 nucleotides: TGCAGTGCACTGACTAGCGGCACCTACGAGCAGTTCTTC. Protein product: CSALTSGTYEQFF.

This chain connects TRBV24-1 to TRBJ2-1; a weak D match, TRBD2 (5 bases). The ends were cut back, 5 bases at V and 3 bases at J, with 10 bases in the middle. Germline lookup yields CDR1 KGHDR and CDR2 SFDVKD. This CDR3 is built from 14 residues. CDR3 DNA sequence: TGTGCCACCAGTGGAGGGCCGCTCTACAATGAGCAGTTCTTC. Translating gives CATSGGPLYNEQFF.

This clonotype was counted between two and nine times. The rearrangement links TRBV6-1 to TRBJ2-3; TRBD1 matches at 7 bases. CDR3 size: 14 residues. CDR1 is MNHNS, CDR2 SASEGT, per germline. With V trimmed by 4 bases and J by 2 bases, 3 bases remained unmatched. The DNA of the CDR3 is TGTGCCAGCAGTGGGACAGGTCACACAGATACGCAGTATTTT. It is translated as CASSGTGHTDTQYF.

The chain carries TRBV12-3 or TRBV12-4 and TRBJ1-1; D gene ambiguous. The CDR3 consists of 10 residues. Trimming pared 11 bases from V and 1 base from J, leaving 5 bases between. CDR3 in amino acids: CAARNTEAFF. As DNA, the CDR3 is TGTGCCGCACGGAACACTGAAGCTTTCTTT.

This chain links TRBV6-1 with TRBJ1-2; D not resolved. The germline gives CDR1 MNHNS, CDR2 SASEGT. V lost 5 bases and J 3 bases, leaving 10 bases between the germline ends. The CDR3 is 13 amino acids. The CDR3 DNA is TGTGCCAGCAGTCCCAAGAACTACTATGGCTACACCTTC. It specifies CASSPKNYYGYTF.

The chain recombines TRBV10-3 with TRBJ1-1; tentative D call: TRBD1 (6 bases). V lost 6 bases, J lost 2 bases, and 13 bases lay in between. There are 14 residues in the CDR3. The germline gives CDR1 ENHRY, CDR2 SYGVKD. The CDR3 sequence is CAISYQGLNTEAFF. CDR3 bases: TGTGCCATCAGCTACCAGGGGCTAAACACTGAAGCTTTCTTT.

The CDR3 spells CASSQEYQGERNTQYF. In nucleotides, the CDR3 is TGCGCCAGCAGCCAAGAATACCAGGGGGAAAGAAATACGCAGTATTTT. The chain joins TRBV4-1 to TRBJ2-3; 7 bases are shared with TRBD1. The CDR3 spans 16 residues. The V gene's germline CDR1 is MGHRA and CDR2 YSYEKL. Trimming cost V 0 bases and J 7 bases; bases outside gene matches: 10.

The rearrangement joins TRBV20-1 to TRBJ1-2; tentatively, D is TRBD1 (6 bases). Germline CDR1 DFQATT, CDR2 SNEGSKA (reference sequence). The CDR3 is made up of 12 amino acids. V gave up 4 bases and J gave up 6 bases, with 12 bases separating them. Here the CDR3 reads CSANQGLHGYTF. In DNA form, the CDR3 reads TGCAGTGCTAATCAGGGGCTTCATGGCTACACCTTC.

The V gene is TRBV20-1, the J gene TRBJ1-6, with TRBD1 matching over 7 bases. The CDR3 spans 17 residues. Trimming removed 2 bases from V and 4 bases from J; junction bases left unmatched: 11. Per germline, CDR1 DFQATT and CDR2 SNEGSKA (reference sequence). The CDR3 DNA follows: TGCAGTGCTAGACCTGAGGGACAGAACTTGTATAATTCACCCCTCCACTTT. This sequence encodes CSARPEGQNLYNSPLHF.

This chain connects TRBV29-1 to TRBJ2-5, with a tentative D call TRBD1 (5 bases). The CDR3 loop spans 15 amino acids. V dropped 7 bases and J dropped 2 bases, with 20 bases sitting between them. Germline V lookup: CDR1 SQVTM, CDR2 ANQGSEA. The CDR3 coding sequence is TGCAGCGCCGGATGGCAATTACAGGTTCAAGAGACCCAGTACTTC. Protein: CSAGWQLQVQETQYF.

The rearrangement uses TRBV28 and TRBJ2-4; possibly TRBD2 for D (5 bases). Germline CDR1 reads MDHEN; CDR2 reads SYDVKM. CDR3 size: 14 residues. Trimming left V 4 bases short and J 2 bases short, with 9 bases between. The CDR3 sequence: CASSSRGSKNIQYF. DNA of the CDR3: TGTGCCAGCAGTTCACGGGGTTCCAAAAACATTCAGTACTTC.

The chain has TRBV5-4 and TRBJ1-2; TRBD1 matches 7 bases. Germline V gene sequence: CDR1 SGHNT, CDR2 YYREEE (reference sequence). Losses at the gene ends were 4 bases for V and 3 bases for J; bases not matched to a gene: 12. CDR3 size: 16 residues. CDR3 nucleotides: TGTGCCAGCAGCGGACCTCCGGGACAGCATTACTATGGCTACACCTTC. Translating it yields CASSGPPGQHYYGYTF. Filled out from reference TRBV5-4 and TRBJ1-2, the complete variable domain reads ETGVTQSPTHLIKTRGQQVTLRCSSQSGHNTVSWYQQALGQGPQFIFQYYREEENGRGNFPPRFSGLQFPNYSSELNVNALELDDSALYLCASSGPPGQHYYGYTFGSGTRLTVV.

The chain carries TRBV5-1 and TRBJ2-7, with D tentatively TRBD2 (6 bases). Judging by the DNA end, TRBJ2-1 fits better; the J call may be wrong. CDR1 is SGHRS, CDR2 YFSETQ, per germline. CDR3 length equals 14 residues. CDR3 nucleotides: TGCGCCAGCAGCTTGGAGTCAGGGCGGGGTGAGCAGTTCTTC. Translated: CASSLESGRGEQFF.